Listed here is a single TCR beta chain. No antigen is known for it. The data were taken from a study of monozygotic twins with inflammatory bowel disease. Regarding the study as a whole: Treatment differences in immunosuppression may have added variability to the repertoires of patients.

Total RNA input per TCR library was about 3.5 ug. No DNA is given; TCRdb re-called the 5' RACE reads and lists each CDR3 protein once. The sample totals nearly 450,000 distinct CDR3 sequences. The germline V gene encodes CDR1 SGDLS and CDR2 YYNGEE. This CDR3 is built from 15 residues. The chain links TRBV9 to TRBJ1-5; TCRdb's assignment of TRBD1 cannot be checked, as there is no DNA. The sequenced sample consisted of blood. This TCR derives from a human donor with ulcerative colitis or Crohn's disease, or a healthy co-twin of an affected twin (not recorded which). The CDR3 loop is CASSVEGALNQPQHF.